This TCR beta chain was sequenced during a study of blood T cell repertoires in COVID-19 (dated by TCRdb to the early 2020s). Describing the broader study: ImmuneRACE Cohort 3 recovered participants were defined by two consecutive negative NP/OP PCR tests, healthcare professional clearance, or symptom resolution. The prospective study material was composed of cDNA or gDNA derived from T cells, B-cell-depleted T cells, or PBMCs. Deeply sampled blood TCRbeta repertoires from subjects exposed to, actively infected with, or recovered from COVID-19 were included in the dataset. Samples covering the acute and convalescent phases of COVID-19 were provided by collaborators in the United States, Italy and Spain. The samples were drawn from the first 160 participants of the ongoing ImmuneRACE study and from 1,254 subjects provided by 6 global collaborators. HLA class I and class II types, where available, came from metadata supplied by the sample provider rather than from assay-based typing. The repertoires were released in a freely available public database meant as a resource for research on the immune response to SARS-CoV-2. The sample metadata nearly always contained a de-identified subject ID, COVID-19 status, age in years and sex.

In the prospective study, participants were roughly 18 to 89 years old, resided in 24 geographic areas of the United States, and were enrolled through a virtual design. To assign participants to cohorts, the prospective study relied on clinical history that participants themselves reported in a screening survey and a study questionnaire. Each participant in the prospective study had whole blood, serum and a nasopharyngeal or oropharyngeal swab collected by mobile phlebotomists. Prospective study participants could optionally give additional blood draws and questionnaires over an approximately 2-month period. Prospective study blood samples were shipped either frozen or at room temperature before DNA extraction. Overall results and qualifications from the work: The quantity of clinical and demographic metadata differed by source and by participant and was supplied without curation.

Concerning this clone itself: Its specific antigen is unknown. Qualities for individual bases were not recorded, and no much larger clone is one base off. At the DNA level, this CDR3 is encoded by other sequences in the same sample as well.

TCRbeta CDR3 regions were amplified from genomic DNA using the immunoSEQ Assay, a bias-controlled multiplex PCR. Per the source publication's procedure: The number of nucleated cells in each sample was estimated from the amplification of reference gene primers within the assay. To quantify the absolute abundance of each unique TCRbeta CDR3 rearrangement, sequence reads were collapsed and filtered. For each sample, productive Simpson clonality was calculated by taking the square root of Simpson's diversity index across productive rearrangements. Drawn from immuneACCESS, this table holds only the in-frame rearrangements with V and J called that TCRdb kept. Clones are partly lost; checked studies trace under half to an unresolved V gene and leave the rest unexplained. That table gives V, J and clone size, and the DNA gave D and trimming. The sample includes under 400,000 clones, with around 87% observed a single time. In total, the top ten clones hold approximately 1.8% of the sample.

The germline V gene provides CDR1 MGHRA and CDR2 YSYEKL. At the junction V is shortened by 1 base and J by 3 bases, with 9 bases in between. From its cysteine to its phenylalanine, the CDR3 spans 14 amino acids. Kept here is only the CDR3 DNA, which spans 42 bases and is read in frame from base 1. This chain joins TRBV4-1 to TRBJ1-2; the D gene is perhaps TRBD1, from 5 matching bases. The sequencing sample was made of PBMCs or T cells enriched from blood (not recorded which). This receptor was taken from a man aged 35 to 55 in a cohort exposed to, infected with or recovered from COVID-19 (not recorded which). The DNA sequence reads TGCGCCAGCAGCCAAGTGCGGGGGGACTATGGCTACACCTTC. It translates as CASSQVRGDYGYTF.